The 27 T cell receptor beta chains below were found in one sample sequenced in a study of T cell responses to AZD1222 COVID-19 vaccine (dated by TCRdb to the early 2020s). According to the study, the label for this sample's time point signals: baseline before first vaccination. The library was made by the immunoSEQ multiplex PCR assay. The source is immuneACCESS, and TCRdb retained only in-frame sequences with V and J called. Part of the clones is not carried over; for the studies checked, unresolved V genes explain less than half of this, and the remainder is unexplained. Present in this sample are about 140,000 clones, more than 85% of which were seen just once. The biggest ten clones account for around 3.2% of the sample. This sample comprised peripheral blood, obtained on day 0 of AZD1222 vaccination. The receptors here all came from an adult in good health.

This clone appeared once. V gene TRBV11-2 combines with J gene TRBJ1-6; 7 nucleotides match TRBD1. Germline trimming cut 1 base from V and 10 bases from J; bases unmatched to any gene: 7. CDR1 SGHAT and CDR2 FQNNGV come from the germline V gene. The CDR3 consists of 15 residues. The CDR3 DNA reads as TGTGCCAGCAGCTTAGGACAGGGAGAGGCGTCACCCCTCCACTTT. This codes for CASSLGQGEASPLHF. Full variable domain (outside the CDR3, taken from reference TRBV11-2 and TRBJ1-6): EAGVAQSPRYKIIEKRQSVAFWCNPISGHATLYWYQQILGQGPKLLIQFQNNGVVDDSQLPKDRFSAERLKGVDSTLKIQPAKLEDSAVYLCASSLGQGEASPLHFGNGTRLTVT.

The CDR3 loop is CASGNLWGTDSNQPQHF. In nucleotides, the CDR3 is TGTGCCAGTGGAAACCTATGGGGTACAGATAGCAATCAGCCCCAGCATTTT. The V gene is TRBV19, the J gene TRBJ1-5; no firm D call. The CDR3 consists of 17 residues. Trimming took 8 bases from V and 0 from J, leaving 20 bases between them. CDR1 and CDR2 from the germline V gene are LNHDA and SQIVND (reference sequence). The variable domain in full, with the rest retrieved from reference TRBV19 and TRBJ1-5, is DGGITQSPKYLFRKEGQNVTLSCEQNLNHDAMYWYRQDPGQGLRLIYYSQIVNDFQKGDIAEGYSVSREKKESFPLTVTSAQKNPTAFYLCASGNLWGTDSNQPQHFGDGTRLSIL.

This chain uses TRBV30 with TRBJ1-2; maybe TRBD1 (5 bases). Looked up from germline, CDR1 is GTSNPN and CDR2 is SVGIG (reference sequence). The CDR3 extends over 15 amino acids. V lost 8 bases to trimming and J lost 6 bases, with 25 bases between them. This CDR3 reads CAGPRGAARIDGYTF. CDR3 sequence (DNA): TGTGCCGGGCCGCGGGGCGCCGCCCGTATTGATGGCTACACCTTC.

The V gene is TRBV19, the J gene TRBJ1-5; weak D call: TRBD1 (5 bases). The CDR3 runs to 18 residues. Trimming removed 0 bases from V and 6 bases from J, with 21 bases in between. The germline V gene has CDR1 LNHDA and CDR2 SQIVND (reference sequence). CDR3 DNA: TGTGCCAGTAGTATAGACCTGGTGGCCTGGCAGGGTTTTCAGCCCCAGCATTTT. Protein: CASSIDLVAWQGFQPQHF.

The count of this clone is one. The V and J genes are TRBV3-1 (or the pseudogene TRBV3-2) and TRBJ1-2; no clear D. The CDR3 extends over 14 amino acids. Trimming took off 0 bases at V and 2 bases at J, with 7 bases between the two ends. Germline CDR1 is LGHDT and CDR2 is YNNKEL (reference sequence). The CDR3 here is CASSQDRGNYGYTF. For the CDR3, the DNA is TGTGCCAGCAGCCAAGATCGCGGGAACTATGGCTACACCTTC.

The rearrangement joins TRBV2 to TRBJ1-3; TRBD1 is a possible D gene (6 bases). Deletions cut 3 bases from V and 0 bases from J, with 15 bases between. The germline gives CDR1 SNHLY, CDR2 FYNNEI. This CDR3 region has 17 residues. The DNA of the CDR3 is TGTGCCAGCAGTGATGTTAGTGGGGGCCGCTCTGGAAACACCATATATTTT. Translated: CASSDVSGGRSGNTIYF.

The V and J genes are TRBV4-2 and TRBJ2-3; 9 nucleotides align to TRBD2. This CDR3 spans 18 amino acids. V lost 0 bases, J lost 2 bases, and 9 bases stayed unmatched. Looked up from germline, CDR1 is LGHNA and CDR2 is YNFKEQ. CDR3 sequence reads: CASSQELAGGGVTDTQYF. CDR3 nucleotide sequence: TGTGCCAGCAGCCAAGAACTTGCGGGAGGGGGGGTCACAGATACGCAGTATTTT.

CDR3 region: CAWSPAGEQYF. Written as DNA, the CDR3 is TGTGCCTGGAGCCCGGCGGGCGAGCAGTACTTC. This chain uses TRBV30 with TRBJ2-7; D may be TRBD2 (5 bases). Germline CDR1 is GTSNPN and CDR2 is SVGIG (reference sequence). This CDR3 is 11 amino acids long. Trimming removed 3 bases at V and 6 bases at J, with 9 bases between.

The chain is built from TRBV27 and TRBJ1-2; TRBD1 matches 11 bases. The CDR3 consists of 15 residues. The ends lost 6 bases at V and 7 bases at J; junction bases unmatched: 10. Germline CDR1 MNHEY, CDR2 SMNVEV (reference sequence). CDR3 sequence reads: CASRAWDRGFIGYTF. CDR3 in DNA: TGTGCCAGCAGGGCTTGGGACAGGGGGTTCATTGGCTACACCTTC.

This rearrangement joins TRBV5-6 to TRBJ2-1; TRBD2 might be the D (5 bases). Germline CDR1 reads SGHDT; CDR2 reads YYEEEE. Trimming removed 0 bases from V and 5 bases from J, with 12 bases in between. CDR3 length: 15 amino acids. In nucleotides, the CDR3 is TGTGCCAGCAGCTTGGCCGTCGCACTAGACAATGAGCAGTTCTTC. This sequence encodes CASSLAVALDNEQFF.

The rearrangement uses TRBV12-5 and TRBJ2-7; D is uncertain. The CDR3 length is 12 residues. Trimming shortened V by 0 bases and J by 7 bases, and 7 bases separated the two germline ends. Germline-derived CDR1 and CDR2 are LGHNT and FRNRAP. The CDR3 spells CASGLVQREQYF. CDR3 in DNA: TGTGCTAGTGGTTTGGTACAGAGGGAGCAGTACTTC.

The chain joins TRBV18 to TRBJ1-4, with D possibly being TRBD1 (5 bases). V shed 2 bases and J shed 6 bases, with 13 bases lying between them. This CDR3 contains 15 residues. The germline V gene encodes CDR1 KGHSH and CDR2 LQKENI. The CDR3 loop reads CASSPAGTTHEKLFF. The CDR3 DNA follows: TGTGCCAGCTCACCAGCGGGGACCACCCATGAAAAACTGTTTTTT.

The chain couples TRBV5-1 to TRBJ2-7; 12 nucleotides line up with TRBD2. This CDR3 contains 16 residues. Germline trimming cut 1 base from V and 4 bases from J; bases unmatched to any gene: 6. Germline V gene lookup returns CDR1 SGHRS and CDR2 YFSETQ. The CDR3 DNA reads as TGCGCCAGCAGCTTGAGTCTAGCGGGAGGGAAATACGAGCAGTACTTC. It encodes CASSLSLAGGKYEQYF. The full variable domain, in which reference TRBV5-1 and TRBJ2-7 provide the parts outside the CDR3, is KAGVTQTPRYLIKTRGQQVTLSCSPISGHRSVSWYQQTPGQGLQFLFEYFSETQRNKGNFPGRFSGRQFSNSRSEMNVSTLELGDSALYLCASSLSLAGGKYEQYFGPGTRLTVT.

CDR3 sequence reads: CAWSSDRGNQPQHF. CDR3 DNA sequence: TGTGCCTGGAGTTCAGACAGGGGGAATCAGCCCCAGCATTTT. The chain combines TRBV30 with TRBJ1-5, with 9 bases lining up with TRBD1. V shed 2 bases and J 4 bases; nucleotides not matched to a gene: 3. CDR1 is GTSNPN and CDR2 is SVGIG in the germline V gene (reference sequence). The CDR3 runs 14 residues.

The CDR3 nucleotides read TGTGCCAGTAGTCGTCTAGCGGGATCGGATACGCAGTATTTT. Translated, it gives CASSRLAGSDTQYF. This chain connects TRBV19 to TRBJ2-3, with 9 positions matching TRBD2. Germline V gene data show CDR1 as LNHDA and CDR2 as SQIVND (reference sequence). The V gene end was trimmed by 5 bases and the J gene end by 6 bases; junction bases not matched to a gene: 6. The CDR3 contains 14 residues.

The chain uses TRBV5-6 and TRBJ2-3; TRBD2 aligns across 11 bases. The germline V gene has CDR1 SGHDT and CDR2 YYEEEE. This CDR3 comprises 17 residues. Unmatched junction bases numbered 8, after V lost 3 bases and J lost 2 bases. CDR3 region: CASSYLTSGGNTDTQYF. The CDR3 coding sequence is TGTGCCAGCAGCTACTTAACTAGCGGGGGTAACACAGATACGCAGTATTTT.

The chain has TRBV4-2 and TRBJ2-3, with 8 bases matching TRBD2. V shed 0 bases and J 1 base; nucleotides not matched to a gene: 9. The CDR3 is 18 amino acids. The germline gives CDR1 LGHNA, CDR2 YNFKEQ. Here the CDR3 reads CASSQDLGRLARTDTQYF. For the CDR3, the DNA is TGTGCCAGCAGCCAAGATCTAGGGAGACTAGCGCGCACAGATACGCAGTATTTT.

The gene calls are TRBV3-1 (or the pseudogene TRBV3-2) and TRBJ1-2; D is ambiguous. Germline V gene sequence: CDR1 LGHDT, CDR2 YNNKEL (reference sequence). V lost 0 bases and J 4 bases, leaving 6 bases between the germline ends. The CDR3 length is 13 residues. This chain's CDR3 is CASSQEGSYGYTF. DNA of the CDR3: TGTGCCAGCAGCCAAGAGGGCAGCTATGGCTACACCTTC.

This rearrangement joins TRBV9 to TRBJ1-1; 7 bases are shared with TRBD1. Germline V CDR1 and CDR2: SGDLS, YYNGEE. V trimming: 3 bases; J trimming: 1 base; junction bases outside the gene matches: 6. This CDR3 is built from 15 residues. DNA of the CDR3: TGTGCCAGCAGCGCCAGACAGGGAGGGAACACTGAAGCTTTCTTT. As protein: CASSARQGGNTEAFF.

This rearrangement joins TRBV5-6 to TRBJ2-3; D gene uncertain. With 1 base removed from V and 2 bases from J, the gap between germline ends came to 8 bases. Germline V lookup: CDR1 SGHDT, CDR2 YYEEEE. The CDR3 is 14 amino acids. CDR3 coding DNA: TGTGCCAGCAGCTTGCCCCTCTCCACAGATACGCAGTATTTT. It yields the protein CASSLPLSTDTQYF.

The V and J genes are TRBV5-5 and TRBJ1-5, with unresolved D. The ends were cut back, 3 bases at V and 0 bases at J, with 4 bases in the middle. Germline V CDR1 and CDR2: SGHKS, YYEKEE (reference sequence). This CDR3 is built from 13 residues. The CDR3 DNA reads TGTGCCAGCAGCTCTTATAGCAATCAGCCCCAGCATTTT. Its protein is CASSSYSNQPQHF.

This rearrangement joins TRBV10-3 to TRBJ2-7, with 9 positions matching TRBD1. There are 13 residues in the CDR3. The germline gives CDR1 ENHRY, CDR2 SYGVKD. The V gene end was trimmed by 7 bases and the J gene end by 5 bases; junction bases not matched to a gene: 6. CDR3 in amino acids: CAIKGQGIHEQYF. The DNA for the CDR3 is TGTGCCATCAAGGGACAGGGTATCCACGAGCAGTACTTC.

The chain recombines TRBV11-2 with TRBJ1-2; D is unclear. Per germline, CDR1 SGHAT and CDR2 FQNNGV. Trimming pared 1 base from V and 3 bases from J, leaving 9 bases between. The CDR3 loop spans 14 amino acids. The CDR3 region is CASSLAWQDYGYTF. The CDR3 nucleotides are TGTGCCAGCAGCTTAGCCTGGCAGGACTATGGCTACACCTTC.

The genes are TRBV7-2 and TRBJ2-3; 7 positions agree with TRBD1. The junction had 8 bases not matched to a gene; V was cut back by 3 bases and J by 5 bases. The CDR3 is 15 residues long. Germline values: CDR1 SGHTA, CDR2 FQGNSA. CDR3 loop: CASSFRGTSGDTQYF. In nucleotides, the CDR3 is TGTGCCAGCAGCTTCAGGGGGACGTCGGGAGATACGCAGTATTTT. The variable domain in full, with the rest retrieved from reference TRBV7-2 and TRBJ2-3, is GAGVSQSPSNKVTEKGKDVELRCDPISGHTALYWYRQSLGQGLEFLIYFQGNSAPDKSGLPSDRFSAERTGGSVSTLTIQRTQQEDSAVYLCASSFRGTSGDTQYFGPGTRLTVL.

The chain links TRBV7-3 to TRBJ2-5; TRBD1 agrees at 7 bases. V shed 5 bases and J 4 bases; nucleotides not matched to a gene: 7. Germline lookup yields CDR1 SGHTA and CDR2 FQGTGA. The CDR3 runs to 14 residues. The CDR3 sequence: CASSPGQARETQYF. The CDR3 DNA reads as TGTGCCAGCAGCCCAGGACAGGCGAGAGAGACCCAGTACTTC.

The CDR3 reads CASSQDIQEKETQYF. CDR3 DNA: TGTGCCAGCAGCCAAGATATACAGGAGAAAGAGACCCAGTACTTC. This chain joins TRBV3-1 (or the pseudogene TRBV3-2) and TRBJ2-5, with a possible D match to TRBD1 (5 bases). Trimming took 0 bases from V and 3 from J, leaving 11 bases between them. Germline assignment: CDR1 LGHDT and CDR2 YNNKEL (reference sequence). CDR3 size: 15 residues.

Comments on this clone: The junction departs from the called germline gene at one end, perhaps through a read error. J is TRBJ2-3 and V is TRBV19, with a weak D call TRBD2 (6 bases). The V gene's germline CDR1 is LNHDA and CDR2 SQIVND (reference sequence). The CDR3 covers 16 residues. Here the CDR3 reads CANSITLAPSTDTQYF. CDR3 coding DNA: TGTGCCAATAGTATTACCCTAGCGCCTAGCACAGATACGCAGTATTTT.